Below, 27 T cell receptor beta chains from the same sample are listed, as sequenced in a study of shared clonotypes between healthy human individuals. Clones were read by immunoSEQ multiplex PCR, and TCRdb kept only the in-frame ones, dropping some. The profile shows about 2 million clones, about 95% of them singletons. Naive CD8 cells lacked CD45RO and underwent positive selection for CCR7, leaving out terminally differentiated effector memory CD45RA+ cells. Sequenced input: naive CD8+ T cells sorted from blood. These receptors were taken from a man aged 18 to 30 in good health.

This chain links TRBV19 with TRBJ2-2; D gene uncertain. There are 16 residues in the CDR3. V lost 3 bases and J 2 bases, leaving 13 bases between the germline ends. Germline CDR1 and CDR2: LNHDA and SQIVND (reference sequence). The DNA for the CDR3 is TGTGCCAGTAGTATTCTAGTAGACCTAAACACCGGGGAGCTGTTTTTT. It specifies CASSILVDLNTGELFF.

The rearrangement joins TRBV2 to TRBJ1-5; a weak D match, TRBD1 (5 bases). The CDR3 is made up of 15 amino acids. The ends were cut back, 6 bases at V and 5 bases at J, with 17 bases in the middle. The germline V gene has CDR1 SNHLY and CDR2 FYNNEI. The CDR3 here is CASSDLSGGDQPQHF. The CDR3 bases are TGTGCCAGCAGCGACCTTTCCGGGGGGGATCAGCCCCAGCATTTT. Full variable domain (missing parts from reference TRBV2 and TRBJ1-5): EPEVTQTPSHQVTQMGQEVILRCVPISNHLYFYWYRQILGQKVEFLVSFYNNEISEKSEIFDDQFSVERPDGSNFTLKIRSTKLEDSAMYFCASSDLSGGDQPQHFGDGTRLSIL.

The V and J genes are TRBV4-1 and TRBJ2-7, with TRBD1 matching 9 bases. Germline trimming cut 4 bases from V and 6 bases from J; bases unmatched to any gene: 10. Germline CDR1 and CDR2: MGHRA and YSYEKL. The CDR3 has 15 amino acids. The CDR3 sequence is CASSPPGTGMGEQYF. The CDR3 DNA follows: TGCGCCAGCAGCCCGCCTGGGACAGGGATGGGCGAGCAGTACTTC.

In DNA form, the CDR3 reads TGCGCCAGCAGCCAACCCGGGACAACGGGGACCGGGGAGCTGTTTTTT. Residues: CASSQPGTTGTGELFF. The chain is built from TRBV4-1 and TRBJ2-2, with D tentatively TRBD1 (6 bases). Per germline, CDR1 MGHRA and CDR2 YSYEKL. Trimming removed 2 bases at V and 5 bases at J, with 15 bases between. The CDR3 runs to 16 residues.

This chain links TRBV5-6 with TRBJ2-1; 9 bases line up with TRBD2. CDR1 and CDR2 (germline): SGHDT, YYEEEE. This CDR3 spans 16 amino acids. With 3 bases clipped from V and 3 bases from J, the junction kept 7 bases outside the gene matches. This CDR3 reads CASSYLAGQIYNEQFF. The DNA for the CDR3 is TGTGCCAGCAGCTATCTAGCGGGACAAATCTACAATGAGCAGTTCTTC.

The chain couples TRBV27 to TRBJ2-1; unclear D gene. The germline gives CDR1 MNHEY, CDR2 SMNVEV (reference sequence). Trimming cost V 5 bases and J 0 bases, with 8 bases left between them. The CDR3 spans 14 residues. The CDR3 DNA sequence: TGTGCCAGCAGTCCCAGCGACTCCTACAATGAGCAGTTCTTC. It encodes CASSPSDSYNEQFF.

V usage is TRBV5-1 and J usage is TRBJ2-7; D is undetermined. CDR1 and CDR2 (germline): SGHRS, YFSETQ. This CDR3 has 14 amino acids. With 0 bases removed from V and 3 bases from J, the gap between germline ends came to 10 bases. Written as DNA, the CDR3 is TGCGCCAGCAGCTTGGAGGTAGGATACTACGAGCAGTACTTC. This translates into CASSLEVGYYEQYF.

The chain uses TRBV2 and TRBJ1-5; D may be TRBD1 (6 bases). V was pared by 5 bases and J by 0 bases, with 14 bases between. Germline assignment: CDR1 SNHLY and CDR2 FYNNEI. The CDR3 loop spans 16 amino acids. Here the CDR3 reads CASSLRTDYSNQPQHF. CDR3 bases: TGTGCCAGCAGTCTCCGGACAGATTATAGCAATCAGCCCCAGCATTTT.

The rearrangement uses TRBV7-2 and TRBJ2-5, with unresolved D. Trimming cost V 3 bases and J 4 bases, with 9 bases left between them. From germline, CDR1 is SGHTA and CDR2 FQGNSA. The CDR3 is 13 residues long. The CDR3 reads CASSFARPETQYF. The CDR3 region has the DNA TGTGCCAGCAGCTTCGCTAGGCCAGAGACCCAGTACTTC.

The J gene is TRBJ2-2, the V gene TRBV19; 11 bases map to TRBD1. Germline V gene lookup returns CDR1 LNHDA and CDR2 SQIVND (reference sequence). The CDR3 has 15 amino acids. V lost 5 bases, J lost 6 bases, and 5 bases stayed unmatched. The CDR3 DNA reads TGTGCCAGTAGTGAGGGGACAGGGGGACCCGGGGAGCTGTTTTTT. Its protein is CASSEGTGGPGELFF.

The rearrangement links TRBV21-1 to TRBJ1-1. TRBV21-1 is described as a pseudogene. CDR3 length equals 20 residues. The CDR3 region is CASSKCIRSLNHTMNTEAFF. The CDR3 nucleotides are TGTGCCAGCAGCAAATGTATCCGGAGTTTGAATCATACGATGAACACTGAAGCTTTCTTT.

CDR3 bases: TGTGCCAGCAGCCTCAGCGGGAGGAACGACGAGCAGTACTTC. The encoded protein is CASSLSGRNDEQYF. The genes are TRBV9 and TRBJ2-7; 9 positions agree with TRBD2. Germline lookup yields CDR1 SGDLS and CDR2 YYNGEE. V was clipped by 4 bases and J by 5 bases; unmatched bases: 7. The CDR3 is 14 residues long.

The V call is TRBV28, the J call TRBJ2-2; D call uncertain. Germline CDR1 is MDHEN and CDR2 is SYDVKM. This CDR3 spans 16 amino acids. Trimming pared 5 bases from V and 3 bases from J, leaving 16 bases between. CDR3 nucleotides: TGTGCCAGCAGTCCATCCGGGCTACTACACACCGGGGAGCTGTTTTTT. Its protein product is CASSPSGLLHTGELFF. The full variable domain, rest sourced from reference TRBV28 and TRBJ2-2, is DVKVTQSSRYLVKRTGEKVFLECVQDMDHENMFWYRQDPGLGLRLIYFSYDVKMKEKGDIPEGYSVSREKKERFSLILESASTNQTSMYLCASSPSGLLHTGELFFGEGSRLTVL.

V and J are TRBV28 and TRBJ2-3; TRBD1 matches at 9 bases. The CDR3 covers 17 residues. V shed 7 bases, J shed 3 bases, and the junction held 14 bases outside the gene matches. CDR1 is MDHEN and CDR2 is SYDVKM in the germline V gene. The CDR3: CASTHHPGQGRTDTQYF. The CDR3 DNA sequence: TGTGCCAGCACCCATCATCCGGGACAGGGAAGGACAGATACGCAGTATTTT.

The chain links TRBV9 to TRBJ2-7; D gene uncertain. Germline V lookup: CDR1 SGDLS, CDR2 YYNGEE. The length of the CDR3 is 12 residues. V lost 1 base, J lost 6 bases, and 8 bases lay in between. The chain's CDR3 is CASSVSDFEQYF. CDR3 DNA sequence: TGTGCCAGCAGCGTATCTGACTTCGAGCAGTACTTC.

The chain combines TRBV10-2 with TRBJ2-7, with D possibly TRBD2 on 6 matching bases. The CDR3 is made up of 14 amino acids. Germline CDR1 and CDR2: WSHSY and SAAADI. Trimming cost V 8 bases and J 7 bases, with 21 bases left between them. The CDR3 reads CASVNSGLPGEQYF. The CDR3 DNA reads as TGCGCCAGCGTAAATAGCGGCCTCCCGGGGGAGCAGTACTTC.

The V call is TRBV27, the J call TRBJ2-7; D gene unclear. CDR1 and CDR2 (germline): MNHEY, SMNVEV (reference sequence). This CDR3 has 11 amino acids. V lost 5 bases and J 2 bases, leaving 4 bases between the germline ends. CDR3 amino acids: CASSPPYEQYF. In DNA form, the CDR3 reads TGTGCCAGCAGTCCCCCCTACGAGCAGTACTTC.

This chain uses TRBV2 with TRBJ2-1; TRBD2 matches 7 bases. V lost 8 bases and J lost 2; bases outside the gene matches: 6. The CDR3 length is 14 residues. Germline CDR1 is SNHLY and CDR2 is FYNNEI. In DNA, the CDR3 is TGTGCCAGCTTAAGCGGGGAAGCCTACAATGAGCAGTTCTTC. This encodes CASLSGEAYNEQFF. The entire variable domain, with the rest obtained from reference TRBV2 and TRBJ2-1, is as follows: EPEVTQTPSHQVTQMGQEVILRCVPISNHLYFYWYRQILGQKVEFLVSFYNNEISEKSEIFDDQFSVERPDGSNFTLKIRSTKLEDSAMYFCASLSGEAYNEQFFGPGTRLTVL.

The chain carries TRBV2 and TRBJ2-5; D gene unclear. V shed 7 bases and J shed 3 bases, with 6 bases lying between them. Germline V gene sequence: CDR1 SNHLY, CDR2 FYNNEI. This CDR3 contains 11 residues. CDR3 bases: TGTGCCAGCAATCTGGAAGAGACCCAGTACTTC. It encodes CASNLEETQYF. The full variable domain, with the rest looked up from reference TRBV2 and TRBJ2-5, is EPEVTQTPSHQVTQMGQEVILRCVPISNHLYFYWYRQILGQKVEFLVSFYNNEISEKSEIFDDQFSVERPDGSNFTLKIRSTKLEDSAMYFCASNLEETQYFGPGTRLLVL.

This sequence joins TRBV5-6 and TRBJ2-7; TRBD2 agrees at 7 bases. Looked up from germline, CDR1 is SGHDT and CDR2 is YYEEEE. CDR3 length: 12 residues. Unmatched junction bases numbered 0, after V lost 4 bases and J lost 2 bases. In nucleotides, the CDR3 is TGTGCCAGCAGCGGGACTACCTACGAGCAGTACTTC. Amino acids: CASSGTTYEQYF.

A remark on this clone: Other DNA sequences in this sample translate to the same CDR3. The chain links TRBV7-9 to TRBJ2-1; D unresolved. The CDR3 runs to 11 residues. V lost 5 bases, J lost 4 bases, and 3 bases lay in between. Germline V lookup: CDR1 SEHNR, CDR2 FQNEAQ (reference sequence). The CDR3 spells CASSPYNEQFF. The DNA of the CDR3 is TGTGCCAGCAGCCCGTACAATGAGCAGTTCTTC.

The chain joins TRBV10-2 to TRBJ2-5, with D possibly matching TRBD1 (6 bases). V shed 8 bases and J shed 4 bases, with 17 bases lying between them. The V gene's germline CDR1 is WSHSY and CDR2 SAAADI. The CDR3 is 14 residues long. The DNA for the CDR3 is TGCGCCAGCGGGGGCCTTGGGCGGCCAGAGACCCAGTACTTC. Translating it yields CASGGLGRPETQYF.

The chain carries TRBV7-9 and TRBJ2-2; 10 bases align to TRBD2. CDR1 and CDR2 (germline): SEHNR, FQNEAQ (reference sequence). The CDR3 loop spans 16 amino acids. V dropped 5 bases and J dropped 4; count of bases not matched to a gene: 7. The CDR3 loop reads CASSHLAGDVTGELFF. The CDR3 region has the DNA TGTGCCAGCAGCCACCTAGCGGGGGATGTCACCGGGGAGCTGTTTTTT.

The V call is TRBV7-9, the J call TRBJ2-7; D gene unclear. Per the germline V gene, CDR1 is SEHNR and CDR2 is FQNEAQ (reference sequence). Trimming pared 6 bases from V and 6 bases from J, leaving 21 bases between. This CDR3 is built from 15 residues. The CDR3 DNA is TGTGCCAGCAGGGGTGAGGCCCCTACTTCCACCGAGCAGTACTTC. Translation: CASRGEAPTSTEQYF.

This chain uses TRBV4-1 with TRBJ2-1; the match to TRBD2 covers 10 bases. Trimming at V came to 0 bases and at J to 9 bases, leaving 8 bases not matched to a gene. The germline gives CDR1 MGHRA, CDR2 YSYEKL. This CDR3 spans 16 amino acids. This chain's CDR3 is CASSQDRLAGASEQFF. The CDR3 nucleotides are TGCGCCAGCAGCCAAGATCGGCTAGCGGGAGCGTCTGAGCAGTTCTTC.

Worth noting for this clone: The same CDR3 also results from other DNA sequences found in this sample. The rearrangement uses TRBV7-9 and TRBJ1-1, with unresolved D. CDR3 size: 12 residues. From germline, CDR1 is SEHNR and CDR2 FQNEAQ (reference sequence). V lost 5 bases and J 2 bases, leaving 6 bases between the germline ends. CDR3 nucleotides: TGTGCCAGCAGCGGGATAAACACTGAAGCTTTCTTT. Its translation is CASSGINTEAFF.

This sequence joins TRBV7-9 and TRBJ1-4, with a possible D match to TRBD1 (6 bases). This CDR3 contains 16 residues. V dropped 5 bases and J dropped 1 base, with 14 bases sitting between them. Per germline, CDR1 SEHNR and CDR2 FQNEAQ (reference sequence). The CDR3 here is CASSVTGLGTNEKLFF. The CDR3 nucleotides read TGTGCCAGCAGCGTGACAGGATTAGGAACTAATGAAAAACTGTTTTTT.